This T cell receptor (beta chain) was sequenced in a study of OX40 agonist ivuxolimab in advanced cancers. Study details: Males comprised 82.7% of the group, whose mean age was roughly 64 years (range roughly 23 to 90). Patients achieving partial responses numbered three: one hepatocellular carcinoma case and two cutaneous melanoma cases. Study observations and caveats: Patients who responded partially at 0.1-3.0 mg/kg showed clonal expansion ranking among the lowest.

This CDR3 contains 12 residues. V was clipped by 1 base and J by 6 bases, with 6 bases between them. Germline CDR1 is SGHVS and CDR2 is FQNEAQ. About this clone: The antigen is undetermined.

The assay was immunoSEQ multiplex PCR, and TCRdb's table has in-frame clones only and misses some. The sample lists around 26,000 clones; under 90% were seen once. This chain links TRBV7-8 with TRBJ1-1; no firm D call. The source is an adult with an advanced solid tumor such as melanoma, head and neck, liver or kidney cancer. The specimen comprised CD4+ or CD8+ T cells sorted from blood, sampled in a trial of the OX40 agonist ivuxolimab. The CDR3 coding sequence is TGTGCCAGCAGCTTAGTAATTCCTGAAGCTTTCTTT. Encoded protein: CASSLVIPEAFF.